The following is a TCR beta chain sequence with its context. The authors' processing: Reference gene primer amplification gave nucleated cell count estimates. Data came from immunoSEQ multiplex PCR; TCRdb stores just in-frame clones and leaves some out. V and J calls and clone size are those listed in that table; D and trimming were worked out from the DNA. Of fewer than 250,000 clones listed, around 87% are singletons. This entry is derived from a study of blood T cell repertoires in COVID-19. The TCR was taken from a man aged 55-75 years with acute or convalescent COVID-19. Sequencing used peripheral blood.

The CDR3 coding sequence is TGTGCCAGTAGTATCTGGCAGGGGGCGGGTAGCAATCAGCCCCAGCATTTT. It yields the protein CASSIWQGAGSNQPQHF. The chain links TRBV19 to TRBJ1-5; 8 bases are a match to TRBD1. This CDR3 has 17 residues. The trim removed 3 bases at V and 0 bases at J, leaving 7 bases unmatched. CDR1 and CDR2 from the germline V gene are LNHDA and SQIVND (reference sequence).